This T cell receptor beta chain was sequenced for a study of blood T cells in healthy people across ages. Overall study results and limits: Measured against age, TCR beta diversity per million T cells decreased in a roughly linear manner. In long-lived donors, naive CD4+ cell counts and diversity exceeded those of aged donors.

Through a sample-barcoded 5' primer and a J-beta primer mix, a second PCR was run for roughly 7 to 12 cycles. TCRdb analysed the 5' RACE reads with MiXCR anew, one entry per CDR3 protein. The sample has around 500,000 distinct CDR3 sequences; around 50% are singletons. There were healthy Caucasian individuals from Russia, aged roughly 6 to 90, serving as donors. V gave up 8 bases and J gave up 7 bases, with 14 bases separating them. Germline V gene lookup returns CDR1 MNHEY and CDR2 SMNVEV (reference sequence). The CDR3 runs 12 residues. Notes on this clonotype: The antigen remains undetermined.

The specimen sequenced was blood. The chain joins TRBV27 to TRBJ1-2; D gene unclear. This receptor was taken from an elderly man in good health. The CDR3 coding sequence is TGTGCCAGCCGCGCCCCGAGAGCTGGCTACACCTTC. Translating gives CASRAPRAGYTF.